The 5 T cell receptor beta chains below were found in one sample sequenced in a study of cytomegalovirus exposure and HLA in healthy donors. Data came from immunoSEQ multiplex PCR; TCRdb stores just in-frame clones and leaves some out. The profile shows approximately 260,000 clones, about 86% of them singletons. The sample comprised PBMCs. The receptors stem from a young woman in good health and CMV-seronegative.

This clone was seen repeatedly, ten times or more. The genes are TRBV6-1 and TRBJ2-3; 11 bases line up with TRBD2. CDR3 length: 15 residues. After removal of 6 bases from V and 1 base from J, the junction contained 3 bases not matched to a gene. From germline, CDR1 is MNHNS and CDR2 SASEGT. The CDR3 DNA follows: TGTGCCAGCAGGGTACTAGCGGGGGGCACAGATACGCAGTATTTT. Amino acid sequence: CASRVLAGGTDTQYF.

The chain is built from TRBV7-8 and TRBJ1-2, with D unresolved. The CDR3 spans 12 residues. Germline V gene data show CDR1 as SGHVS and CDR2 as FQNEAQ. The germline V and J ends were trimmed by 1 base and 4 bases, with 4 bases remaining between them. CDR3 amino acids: CASSLGGYGYTF. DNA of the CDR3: TGTGCCAGCAGCTTAGGAGGCTATGGCTACACCTTC.

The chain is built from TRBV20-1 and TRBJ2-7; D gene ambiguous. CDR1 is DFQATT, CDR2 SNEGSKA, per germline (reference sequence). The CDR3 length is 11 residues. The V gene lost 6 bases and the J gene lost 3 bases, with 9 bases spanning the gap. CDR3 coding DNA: TGCAGTGCCCAGTCAGGCTACGAGCAGTACTTC. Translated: CSAQSGYEQYF.

The CDR3 loop is CASSLVFRGRDTDTQYF. For the CDR3, the DNA is TGCGCCAGCAGCTTGGTATTCCGCGGGAGAGACACAGATACGCAGTATTTT. This rearrangement joins TRBV5-1 to TRBJ2-3; 7 bases match TRBD2. CDR3 size: 17 residues. V lost 0 bases and J lost 2; bases outside the gene matches: 9. Per the germline V gene, CDR1 is SGHRS and CDR2 is YFSETQ.

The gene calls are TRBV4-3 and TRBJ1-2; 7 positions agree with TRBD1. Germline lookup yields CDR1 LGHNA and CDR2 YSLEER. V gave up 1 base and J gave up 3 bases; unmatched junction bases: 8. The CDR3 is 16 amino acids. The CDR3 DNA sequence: TGCGCCAGCAGCCAAGGTACAACAGGGGAGGACTATGGCTACACCTTC. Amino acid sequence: CASSQGTTGEDYGYTF.